This TCR beta chain was recorded in a study of Graves' ophthalmopathy and Graves' hyperthyroidism. Study-level background: Peripheral blood sampling preceded any treatment and occurred at initial diagnosis.

Other autoimmune diseases, uncontrolled infections, pregnancy or lactation led to the exclusion of patients. Physicians reached a diagnosis by relying on clinical symptoms, serum thyroxine, TRAb, thyroid ultrasound and orbital computed tomography. Germline V CDR1 and CDR2: KGHDR, SFDVKD. The CDR3 covers 16 residues. V lost 5 bases to trimming and J lost 2 bases; unmatched junction nucleotides: 11. Amplification of TCR beta CDR3 regions used RNA transcripts. First-round RT-PCR used HTBI primers; second-round multiplex PCR followed. TCRdb re-analysed the multiplex PCR reads in MiXCR, keeping a single row per CDR3 protein. The data contain 40,000 to 45,000 distinct CDR3 sequences, 40% to 65% of them singletons.

The receptor was derived from an adult man with Graves' ophthalmopathy. The V and J genes are TRBV24-1 and TRBJ2-7, with TRBD1 matching over 7 bases. Specimen: peripheral blood. The CDR3 sequence: CATSGLSFRGTYEQYF. CDR3 DNA: TGTGCCACCAGTGGCTTAAGTTTCAGGGGGACCTACGAGCAGTACTTC.